The source of this T cell receptor beta chain is a study of blood T cell repertoires in COVID-19 (dated by TCRdb to the early 2020s). Turning to the overall study: Collaborator samples came from the United States, Italy and Spain and covered acute and convalescent phases of COVID-19. The material from the prospective study consisted of cDNA or gDNA derived from T cells, B-cell-depleted T cells, or PBMCs. Deeply sampled blood TCRbeta repertoires from subjects exposed to, actively infected with, or recovered from COVID-19 were included in the dataset. A freely available public database, intended as a resource for researchers studying the immune response to SARS-CoV-2, is where the repertoires were released. The samples were drawn from two sources: the first 160 participants of the ongoing ImmuneRACE study, and about 1,300 subjects contributed by 6 global collaborators. Nearly every sample came with metadata listing a de-identified subject ID, COVID-19 status, age in years and sex. HLA class I and class II types, where available, came from metadata supplied by the sample provider rather than from assay-based typing. Broader findings and caveats from the paper: How much clinical and demographic metadata was included differed by source and by participant, and the metadata was provided uncurated.

One collaborating source in Seattle enrolled patients during active infection and followed them longitudinally through the course of disease. Collaborating institutions collected whole blood in K2EDTA tubes following their own protocols. For TCRbeta analysis, collaborators shipped samples in one of three forms: frozen whole blood, isolated PBMCs, or DNA extracted from either of those sample types. TCRbeta CDR3 regions were amplified from genomic DNA using the immunoSEQ Assay, a bias-controlled multiplex PCR. The authors' pipeline ran thus. Nucleated cell counts per sample were estimated from amplification of reference gene primers within the assay. To quantify the absolute abundance of each unique TCRbeta CDR3 rearrangement, sequence reads were collapsed and filtered. For each sample, productive Simpson clonality was calculated as the square root of Simpson's diversity index across productive rearrangements. This is the immuneACCESS table as TCRdb keeps it, with only in-frame sequences that have V and J called. A part of the clones is gone; compared with another copy, unresolved V genes explain less than half, and the rest is unexplained. Clone size and V and J calls were adopted from that table, with D and trimming inferred from the DNA. This sample has some 200,000 clones in its table, and roughly 76% of those were observed once. Together, the top ten hold approximately 9.9% of the sample.

Including cysteine and phenylalanine, the CDR3 has 14 amino acids. The kept DNA is CDR3 alone, 42 bases in frame from the first base. V sheds 5 bases and J sheds 7 bases, leaving 14 bases between their ends. Taken from the germline V gene, the CDR1 and CDR2 loops are SGHVS and FNYEAQ. This clone was counted a single time. Its antigen has not been determined. The record has no base qualities; no much larger clone is one base away. The rearrangement joined TRBV7-6 to TRBJ2-2, with the D assignment possibly TRBD1 or TRBD2, given 5 matching bases for each. The sample was peripheral blood. The sequence came from a woman in her forties with COVID-19, enrolled during active disease. The CDR3 loop reads CASSLGAGVGELFF. The DNA reads TGTGCCAGCAGCCTAGGGGCCGGGGTCGGGGAGCTGTTTTTT. The CDR3 plus the reference TRBV7-6 and TRBJ2-2 genes for the other parts give the full variable domain: GAGVSQSPRYKVTKRGQDVALRCDPISGHVSLYWYRQALGQGPEFLTYFNYEAQQDKSGLPNDRFSAERPEGSISTLTIQRTEQRDSAMYRCASSLGAGVGELFFGEGSRLTVL.